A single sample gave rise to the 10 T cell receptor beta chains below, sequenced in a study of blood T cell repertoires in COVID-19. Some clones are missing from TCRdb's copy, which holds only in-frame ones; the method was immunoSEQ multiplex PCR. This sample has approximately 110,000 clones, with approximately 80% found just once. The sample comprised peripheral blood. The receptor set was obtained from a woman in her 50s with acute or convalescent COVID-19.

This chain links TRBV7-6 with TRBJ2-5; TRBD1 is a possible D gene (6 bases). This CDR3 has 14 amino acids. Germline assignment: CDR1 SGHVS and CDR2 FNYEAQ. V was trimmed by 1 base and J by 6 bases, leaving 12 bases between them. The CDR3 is CASSLEQGVKTQYF. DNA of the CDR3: TGTGCCAGCAGCTTAGAACAGGGCGTAAAGACCCAGTACTTC.

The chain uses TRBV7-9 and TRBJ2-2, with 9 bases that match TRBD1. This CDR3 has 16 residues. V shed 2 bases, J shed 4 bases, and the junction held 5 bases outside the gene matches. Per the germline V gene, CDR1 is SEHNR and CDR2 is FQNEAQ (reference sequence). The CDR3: CASSLNTGGLTGELFF. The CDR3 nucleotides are TGTGCCAGCAGCTTAAACACAGGGGGCCTCACCGGGGAGCTGTTTTTT.

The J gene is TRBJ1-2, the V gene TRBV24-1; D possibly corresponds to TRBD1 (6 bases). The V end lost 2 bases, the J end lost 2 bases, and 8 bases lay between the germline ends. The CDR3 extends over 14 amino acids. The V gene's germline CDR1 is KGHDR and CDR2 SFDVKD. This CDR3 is CATSDSTGNYGYTF. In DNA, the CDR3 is TGTGCCACCAGTGATTCCACAGGGAACTATGGCTACACCTTC.

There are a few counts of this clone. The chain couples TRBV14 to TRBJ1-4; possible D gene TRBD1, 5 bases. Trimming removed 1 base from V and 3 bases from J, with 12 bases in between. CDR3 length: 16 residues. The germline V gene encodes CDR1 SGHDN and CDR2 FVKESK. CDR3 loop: CASSQAGGESNEKLFF. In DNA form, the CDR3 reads TGTGCCAGCAGCCAAGCGGGAGGGGAGTCTAATGAAAAACTGTTTTTT.

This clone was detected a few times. The CDR3 DNA follows: TGTGCCACCAGTGAGGCAGGGGGGACTGAAGCTTTCTTT. Protein product: CATSEAGGTEAFF. V gene TRBV24-1 combines with J gene TRBJ1-1; TRBD1 matches at 7 bases. The CDR3 is 13 amino acids. The trim removed 4 bases at V and 5 bases at J, leaving 3 bases unmatched. Germline CDR1 and CDR2: KGHDR and SFDVKD.

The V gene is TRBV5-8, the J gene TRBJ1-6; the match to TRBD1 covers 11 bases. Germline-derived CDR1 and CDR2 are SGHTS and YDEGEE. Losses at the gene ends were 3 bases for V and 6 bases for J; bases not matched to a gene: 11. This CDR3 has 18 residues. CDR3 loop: CASSSPVGQGAANSPLHF. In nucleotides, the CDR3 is TGTGCCAGCAGCTCCCCCGTTGGACAGGGGGCAGCTAATTCACCCCTCCACTTT.

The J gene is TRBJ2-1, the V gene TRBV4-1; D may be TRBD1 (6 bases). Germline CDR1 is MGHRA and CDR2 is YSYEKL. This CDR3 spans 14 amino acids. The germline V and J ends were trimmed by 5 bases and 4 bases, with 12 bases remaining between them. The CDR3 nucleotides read TGCGCCAGCAGCACCCAGGACAGTTACAATGAGCAGTTCTTC. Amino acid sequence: CASSTQDSYNEQFF.

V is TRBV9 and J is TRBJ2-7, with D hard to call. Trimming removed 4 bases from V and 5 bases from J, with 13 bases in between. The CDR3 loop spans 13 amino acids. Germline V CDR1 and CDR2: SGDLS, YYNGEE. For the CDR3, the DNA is TGTGCCAGCAGCTCCTCCCTCCGCGACGAGCAGTACTTC. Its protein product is CASSSSLRDEQYF.

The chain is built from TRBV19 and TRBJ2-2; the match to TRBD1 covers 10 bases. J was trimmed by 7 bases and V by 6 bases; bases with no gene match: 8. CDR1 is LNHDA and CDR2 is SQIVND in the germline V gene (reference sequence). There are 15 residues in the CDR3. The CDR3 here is CASRITGTGVGELFF. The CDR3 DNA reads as TGTGCCAGTAGGATAACCGGGACAGGGGTCGGGGAGCTGTTTTTT.

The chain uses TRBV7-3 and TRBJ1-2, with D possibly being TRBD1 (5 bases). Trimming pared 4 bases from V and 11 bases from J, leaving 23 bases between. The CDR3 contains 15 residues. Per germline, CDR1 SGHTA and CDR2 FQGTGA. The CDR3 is CASSYNETVPERYTF. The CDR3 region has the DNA TGTGCCAGCAGCTATAATGAGACAGTGCCAGAGAGATACACCTTC.